This T cell receptor (beta chain) originates from a study of blood T cell repertoires in COVID-19. About the research overall: From the United States, Italy and Spain came samples of acute and convalescent COVID-19. Sources were T cells, B-cell-depleted T cells, or PBMCs; the material itself was cDNA or gDNA.

V was clipped by 7 bases and J by 8 bases, with 9 bases between them. The CDR3 loop spans 11 amino acids. Per the authors' pipeline: It was from reference gene primer amplification that nucleated cell counts were estimated. Profiling relied on immunoSEQ multiplex PCR, and the TCRdb table lists in-frame clones only, not all of them. From that table come the V and J calls and clone size; the DNA was used to work out D and trimming. In the table there are about 440,000 clones, about 91% of which are singletons. Enrolled during active infection, Seattle patients were then followed longitudinally. This clonotype was sampled from a woman in her forties or fifties with COVID-19, enrolled during active disease. Input material: peripheral blood. This chain connects TRBV12-3 or TRBV12-4 to TRBJ2-1; D is unclear. The DNA for the CDR3 is TGTGCCAGCACCTCCCTTTATGAGCAGTTCTTC. It specifies CASTSLYEQFF.